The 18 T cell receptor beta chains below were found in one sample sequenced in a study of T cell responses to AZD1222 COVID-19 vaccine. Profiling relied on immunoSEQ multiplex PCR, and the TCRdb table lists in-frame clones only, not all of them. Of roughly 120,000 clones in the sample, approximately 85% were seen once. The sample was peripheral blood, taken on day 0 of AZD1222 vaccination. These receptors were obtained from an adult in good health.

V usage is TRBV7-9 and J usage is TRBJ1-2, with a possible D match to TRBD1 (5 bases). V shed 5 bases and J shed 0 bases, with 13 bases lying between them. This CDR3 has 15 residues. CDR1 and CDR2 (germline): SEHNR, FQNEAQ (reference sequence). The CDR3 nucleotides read TGTGCCAGCAGCAGGGACGGCAAAGCTAACTATGGCTACACCTTC. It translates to CASSRDGKANYGYTF.

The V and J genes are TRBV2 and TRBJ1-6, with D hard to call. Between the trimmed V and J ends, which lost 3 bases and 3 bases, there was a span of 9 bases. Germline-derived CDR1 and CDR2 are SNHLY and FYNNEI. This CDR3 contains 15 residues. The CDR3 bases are TGTGCCAGCAGTGAGCCAGCGATCTATAATTCACCCCTCCACTTT. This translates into CASSEPAIYNSPLHF.

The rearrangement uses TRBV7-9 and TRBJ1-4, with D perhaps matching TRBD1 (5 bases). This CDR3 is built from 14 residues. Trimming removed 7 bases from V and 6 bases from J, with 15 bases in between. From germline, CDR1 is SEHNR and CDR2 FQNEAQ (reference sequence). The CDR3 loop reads CASTPGGFYEKLFF. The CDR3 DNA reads TGTGCCAGCACCCCGGGGGGGTTTTATGAAAAACTGTTTTTT.

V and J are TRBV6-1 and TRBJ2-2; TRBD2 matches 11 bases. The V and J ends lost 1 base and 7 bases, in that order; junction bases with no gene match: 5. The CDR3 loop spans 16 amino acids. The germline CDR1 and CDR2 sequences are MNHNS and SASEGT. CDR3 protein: CASSEVAGGPNGELFF. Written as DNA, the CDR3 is TGTGCCAGCAGTGAAGTAGCGGGGGGGCCTAACGGGGAGCTGTTTTTT.

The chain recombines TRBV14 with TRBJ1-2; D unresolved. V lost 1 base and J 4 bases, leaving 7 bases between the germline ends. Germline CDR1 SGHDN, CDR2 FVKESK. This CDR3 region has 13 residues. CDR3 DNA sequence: TGTGCCAGCAGCCAAGGGAGGAGCTATGGCTACACCTTC. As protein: CASSQGRSYGYTF.

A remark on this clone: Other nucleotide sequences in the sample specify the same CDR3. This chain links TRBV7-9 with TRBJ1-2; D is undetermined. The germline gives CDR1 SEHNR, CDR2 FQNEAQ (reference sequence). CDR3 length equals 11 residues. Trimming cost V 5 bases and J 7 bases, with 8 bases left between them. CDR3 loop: CASSLEGGYTF. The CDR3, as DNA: TGTGCCAGCAGCCTCGAAGGTGGCTACACCTTC.

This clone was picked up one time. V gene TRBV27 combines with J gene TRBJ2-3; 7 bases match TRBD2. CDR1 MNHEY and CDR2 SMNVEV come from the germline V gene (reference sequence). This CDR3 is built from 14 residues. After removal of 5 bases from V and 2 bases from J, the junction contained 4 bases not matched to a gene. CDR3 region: CASSRLANTDTQYF. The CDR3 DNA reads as TGTGCCAGCAGTAGACTAGCCAACACAGATACGCAGTATTTT.

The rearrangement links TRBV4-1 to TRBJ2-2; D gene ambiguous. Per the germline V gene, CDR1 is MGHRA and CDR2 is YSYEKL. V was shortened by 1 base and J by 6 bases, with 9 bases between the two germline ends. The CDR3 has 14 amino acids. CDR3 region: CASSQAIRAGELFF. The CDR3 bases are TGCGCCAGCAGCCAAGCGATCCGGGCCGGGGAGCTGTTTTTT.

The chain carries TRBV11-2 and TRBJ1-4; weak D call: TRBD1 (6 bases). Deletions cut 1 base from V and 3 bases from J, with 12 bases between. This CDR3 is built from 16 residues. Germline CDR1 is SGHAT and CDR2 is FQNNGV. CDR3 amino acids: CASSLGQTGSNEKLFF. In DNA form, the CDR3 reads TGTGCCAGCAGCTTAGGTCAAACAGGGTCTAATGAAAAACTGTTTTTT.

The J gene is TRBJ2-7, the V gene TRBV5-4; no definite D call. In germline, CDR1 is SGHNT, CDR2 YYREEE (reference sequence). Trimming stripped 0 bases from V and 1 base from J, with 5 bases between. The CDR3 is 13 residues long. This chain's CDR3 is CASSLGRSYEQYF. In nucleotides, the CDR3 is TGTGCCAGCAGCTTGGGACGTTCCTACGAGCAGTACTTC. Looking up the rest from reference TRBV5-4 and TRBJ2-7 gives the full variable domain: ETGVTQSPTHLIKTRGQQVTLRCSSQSGHNTVSWYQQALGQGPQFIFQYYREEENGRGNFPPRFSGLQFPNYSSELNVNALELDDSALYLCASSLGRSYEQYFGPGTRLTVT.

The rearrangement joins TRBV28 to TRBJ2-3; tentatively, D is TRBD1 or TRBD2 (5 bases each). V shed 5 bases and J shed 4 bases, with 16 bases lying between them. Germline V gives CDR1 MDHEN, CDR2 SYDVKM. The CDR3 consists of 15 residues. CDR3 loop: CASSRSGGFADTQYF. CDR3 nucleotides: TGTGCCAGCAGTCGTAGTGGGGGTTTCGCAGATACGCAGTATTTT.

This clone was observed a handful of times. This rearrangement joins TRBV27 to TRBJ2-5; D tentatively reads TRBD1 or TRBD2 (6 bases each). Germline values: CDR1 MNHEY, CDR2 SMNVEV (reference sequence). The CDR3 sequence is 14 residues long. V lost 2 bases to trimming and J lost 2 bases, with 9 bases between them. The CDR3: CASSLRGTQETQYF. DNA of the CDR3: TGTGCCAGCAGTTTAAGGGGGACTCAAGAGACCCAGTACTTC.

The CDR3 DNA sequence: TGTGCCAGCAGTTTTCGGGGGGCTGGGAGCAATCAGCCCCAGCATTTT. This sequence encodes CASSFRGAGSNQPQHF. V gene TRBV27 combines with J gene TRBJ1-5; a weak D match, TRBD1 (6 bases). V was shortened by 3 bases and J by 1 base, with 13 bases between the two germline ends. This CDR3 contains 16 residues. CDR1 and CDR2 from the germline V gene are MNHEY and SMNVEV (reference sequence).

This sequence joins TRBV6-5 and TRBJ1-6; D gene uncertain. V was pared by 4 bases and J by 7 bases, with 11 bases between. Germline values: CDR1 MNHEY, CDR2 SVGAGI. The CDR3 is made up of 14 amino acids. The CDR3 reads CASSFGASNSPLHF. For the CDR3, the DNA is TGTGCCAGCAGTTTTGGCGCGTCGAATTCACCCCTCCACTTT.

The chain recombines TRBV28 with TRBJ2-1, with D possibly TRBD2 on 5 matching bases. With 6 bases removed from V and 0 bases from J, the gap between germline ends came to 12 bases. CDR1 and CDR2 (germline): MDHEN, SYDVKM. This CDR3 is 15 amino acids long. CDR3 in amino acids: CASSSPGSSYNEQFF. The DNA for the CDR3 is TGTGCCAGCAGCTCCCCGGGAAGCTCCTACAATGAGCAGTTCTTC.

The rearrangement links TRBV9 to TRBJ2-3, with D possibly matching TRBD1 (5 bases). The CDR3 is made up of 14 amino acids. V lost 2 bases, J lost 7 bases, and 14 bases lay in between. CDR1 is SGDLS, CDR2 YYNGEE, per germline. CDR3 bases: TGTGCCAGCAGCGTGGGGCAGGGTGGCCATACGCAGTATTTT. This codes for CASSVGQGGHTQYF.

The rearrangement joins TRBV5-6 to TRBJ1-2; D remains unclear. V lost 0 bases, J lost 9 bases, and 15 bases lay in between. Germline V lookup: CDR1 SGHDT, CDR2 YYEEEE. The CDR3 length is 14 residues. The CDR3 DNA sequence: TGTGCCAGCAGCTTGGGAGAGTCGGGAGCTAGCTACACCTTC. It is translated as CASSLGESGASYTF.

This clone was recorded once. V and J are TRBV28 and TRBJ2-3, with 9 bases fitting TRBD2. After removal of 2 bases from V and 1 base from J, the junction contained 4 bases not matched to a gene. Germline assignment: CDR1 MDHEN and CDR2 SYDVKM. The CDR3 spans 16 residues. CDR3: CASSLAGGMGTDTQYF. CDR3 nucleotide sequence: TGTGCCAGCAGTTTAGCGGGGGGGATGGGCACAGATACGCAGTATTTT.